This section outlines one TCR beta chain sequence together with its context. This clone's antigen is unknown. One base away there is no much larger clone; base qualities are not given. From its cysteine to its phenylalanine, the CDR3 spans 13 amino acids. Only CDR3 DNA is held: 39 bases, read in frame from base 1. V and J are trimmed by 6 bases and 4 bases, and the gene matches miss 4 bases of the junction. The germline V gene (reference sequence) supplies CDR1 LNHDA and CDR2 SQIVND. The data belong to a study of cytomegalovirus exposure and HLA in healthy donors (dated by TCRdb to 2015 to 2018). Regarding the research as a whole: A later analysis indicated that the roughly 130 validation repertoires were generated on the platform also employed for the 700 or so repertoires of the first cohort. High-throughput TCR immunosequencing, statistical association of individual TCRs with disease status, and machine learning were combined to predict cytomegalovirus infection status. The study was designed to test whether signatures of past pathogen exposure could be identified by cataloging public T cell receptors. Along with the roughly 700-subject first cohort, a separate validation cohort of more than 90 different subjects was used. General study outcomes and caveats: While some public TCRs were present in many individuals, most TCR sequences turned up only very rarely across donors. The study listed approximately 150 TCR beta chains as associated with cytomegalovirus. The authors suggested that the approach could potentially be extended to other disease states and immunological phenotypes. Subsequent analysis determined that TCRs grouped into clusters in the first cohort also showed a tendency toward co-occurrence across the roughly 120 validation repertoires, and roughly 94% of cluster scores exceeded 0. In vitro tests confirmed that a few of the cytomegalovirus-associated TCR beta chains recognize cytomegalovirus antigens. The classifier was reported to diagnose cytomegalovirus status with high specificity and sensitivity in both the original and validation cohorts. A later analysis lacked HLA typing for the validation cohort, so it scored co-occurrence in that cohort across all 110 or so repertoires.

Donors formed part of the validation cohort, which comprised about 130 subjects and was distinct from the first cohort of 550 to 850 subjects. The library was prepared using the immunoSEQ multiplex PCR assay. The paper's data handling went like this. To diagnose cytomegalovirus status from the catalog of TCR beta chain sequences, a statistical classification framework was built. Not all clones reach the TCRdb copy of this immuneACCESS table, which keeps in-frame sequences only. Checked studies attribute under half of the gap to unresolved V genes and leave the rest unexplained. V and J calls and clone size are copied from that table; D and trimming were computed from the DNA. Present in this sample are about 55,000 clones, approximately 92% of which were seen just once. The ten top clones hold less than 4% of the sample.

In this chain, TRBV19 is recombined with TRBJ1-2; a stretch of 8 junction bases matches TRBD1. This TCR derives from a man in his late teens or twenties in good health and CMV-seronegative. The specimen sequenced was PBMCs. The CDR3 region has the sequence CASSRDRTYGYTF. DNA sequence: TGTGCCAGTAGCCGGGACAGGACCTATGGCTACACCTTC.